This TCR beta chain was recorded in a study of T cell responses to AZD1222 COVID-19 vaccine. General study findings and limits: Repertoires in all cases were sampled only once the peak T cell response had passed. Of spike-specific TCRs, nearly half reportedly target regions left unmutated in variants. The donor group comprised mostly white British people and more females; the analysis possibly underestimated clonal diversity.

In the case of this clone: Its antigen is unknown.

Germline CDR1 reads LNHDA; CDR2 reads SQIVND (reference sequence). Losses at the gene ends were 3 bases for V and 3 bases for J; bases not matched to a gene: 10. The CDR3 is 16 residues long. Generated by immunoSEQ multiplex PCR, the TCRdb table keeps only in-frame clones and is missing some. The sample comprises about 160,000 clones, about 92% of which are singletons, and about 3.3% rests with the top ten. The receptor comes from an adult who received the AZD1222 COVID-19 vaccine. This chain connects TRBV19 to TRBJ1-1; 7 positions match TRBD1. The material sequenced was peripheral blood, taken 28 days after the second AZD1222 dose. DNA for the CDR3: TGTGCCAGTAGTATGACAGGGCCGAGTCGGGACACTGAAGCTTTCTTT. Amino acid sequence: CASSMTGPSRDTEAFF.